The rows below give T cell receptor beta chains drawn from one sample of a study of T cell responses to AZD1222 COVID-19 vaccine. Assay: immunoSEQ multiplex PCR; the TCRdb copy retains only in-frame clones and omits some. The table has fewer than 100,000 clones, around 84% seen once; the top ten hold 12% to 15%. The specimen comprised peripheral blood, sampled 28 days after the second AZD1222 dose. Receptor source: an adult who received the AZD1222 COVID-19 vaccine. Each CDR3 is given with its conserved first and last residue. A D gene is named only where the DNA matches it firmly. Clone size is not always given. Where it is, it says once, few, many or a class for expanded clones.

length: 12; D: TRBD1; size: NA; V: TRBV27; J: TRBJ1-1; DNA: TGTGCCAGCAGTAGGGGACAGGGGGAACCTTTCTTT; CDR3: CASSRGQGEPFF
length: 15; D: NA; size: NA; V: TRBV25-1; J: TRBJ2-1; DNA: TGTGCCAGCAGCTTAGCGGTCAGCTCCTACAATGAGCAGTTCTTC; CDR3: CASSLAVSSYNEQFF
length: 19; D: TRBD1; size: NA; V: TRBV27; J: TRBJ2-7; DNA: TGTGCCAGCAGTTACTCAATCACTGAAGGGACAGGTGAGCGGTACGAGCAGTACTTC; CDR3: CASSYSITEGTGERYEQYF
length: 13; D: NA; size: NA; V: TRBV12-3/TRBV12-4; J: TRBJ1-2; DNA: TGTGCCAGCAGGGAGGGAGCTAACTATGGCTACACCTTC; CDR3: CASREGANYGYTF
length: 15; D: NA; size: NA; V: TRBV9; J: TRBJ1-1; DNA: TGTGCCAGCAGCGTAGCGGCAGGGACATATGAGGAGGCTTTCTTT; CDR3: CASSVAAGTYEEAFF
length: 14; D: NA; size: NA; V: TRBV3-1/TRBV3-2; J: TRBJ1-3; DNA: TGTGCCAGCAGCCAAGATGCCTCTGGAAACACCATATATTTT; CDR3: CASSQDASGNTIYF
length: 11; D: NA; size: once; V: TRBV12-3/TRBV12-4; J: TRBJ1-2; DNA: TGTGCCAGCAGTGGAGGGCCCGGCTACACCTTC; CDR3: CASSGGPGYTF
length: 17; D: NA; size: NA; V: TRBV3-1/TRBV3-2; J: TRBJ2-2; DNA: TGTGCCAGCAGCCAGGGGGGACACGGACTGAACACCGGGGAGCTGTTTTTT; CDR3: CASSQGGHGLNTGELFF
length: 12; D: TRBD1; size: NA; V: TRBV3-1/TRBV3-2; J: TRBJ1-1; DNA: TGTGCCAGCAGCGAAACAGGGGTCGAAGCTTTCTTT; CDR3: CASSETGVEAFF
length: 15; D: NA; size: NA; V: TRBV7-9; J: TRBJ2-7; DNA: TGTGCCAGCAGCTCTGAGACAGGAATTACCTACGAGCAGTACTTC; CDR3: CASSSETGITYEQYF
length: 16; D: NA; size: once; V: TRBV5-8; J: TRBJ2-7; DNA: TGTGCCAGCAGCTTGGGAAGAAACCTCCGGGGCTCCGAGCAGTACTTC; CDR3: CASSLGRNLRGSEQYF